The 10 T cell receptor beta chains reported below all come from one sample, sequenced in a study of CD8 T cells in Susac syndrome. RNA amounts of about 0.5 to 1 ug underwent reverse transcription with random hexamers. TCRdb reprocessed the immunoSEQ multiplex PCR reads via MiXCR and lists one record per CDR3 protein. The sample has around 280,000 distinct CDR3 sequences, 85% seen once; the top ten hold about 0.11%. The source material was CD8+ T cells from PBMCs. The source of these receptors is a human donor with multiple sclerosis.

DNA for the CDR3: TGTGCCGGTGGAGAGGGCGCGGGGGGATTACAAGAGACCCAGTACTTC. Translating gives CAGGEGAGGLQETQYF. The chain recombines TRBV6-1 with TRBJ2-5, with TRBD2 matching 8 bases. This CDR3 has 16 residues. Looked up from germline, CDR1 is MNHNS and CDR2 is SASEGT. V dropped 11 bases and J dropped 2; count of bases not matched to a gene: 16.

V gene TRBV7-2 combines with J gene TRBJ2-3; D gene ambiguous. The germline CDR1 and CDR2 sequences are SGHTA and FQGNSA. V was pared by 3 bases and J by 2 bases, with 6 bases between. The CDR3 is 13 residues long. Here the CDR3 reads CASSLYLTDTQYF. The CDR3 DNA sequence: TGTGCCAGCAGCTTGTACCTCACAGATACGCAGTATTTT.

The rearrangement uses TRBV7-9 and TRBJ2-1; TRBD2 matches at 10 bases. With V trimmed by 7 bases and J by 2 bases, 11 bases remained unmatched. The CDR3 is made up of 17 amino acids. From germline, CDR1 is SEHNR and CDR2 FQNEAQ (reference sequence). The CDR3 nucleotides read TGTGCCAGCAATCGCCTCAGCGGGAGGGAACCCTACAATGAGCAGTTCTTC. Its protein is CASNRLSGREPYNEQFF.

This clonotype has only one observation. The CDR3 sequence: CASSLPLAGGDTGELFF. CDR3 nucleotide sequence: TGTGCCAGCAGCCTCCCTTTAGCGGGAGGAGACACCGGGGAGCTGTTTTTT. The V gene is TRBV2, the J gene TRBJ2-2, with 10 bases that match TRBD2. The germline V gene has CDR1 SNHLY and CDR2 FYNNEI. The CDR3 consists of 17 residues. V lost 6 bases and J lost 3; bases outside the gene matches: 10.

The chain uses TRBV6-1 and TRBJ2-1, with D tentatively TRBD2 (5 bases). This CDR3 comprises 15 residues. Deletions cut 6 bases from V and 2 bases from J, with 14 bases between. Germline CDR1 MNHNS, CDR2 SASEGT. The CDR3 sequence is CASSHDGETYNEQFF. The CDR3 nucleotides read TGTGCCAGCAGCCATGACGGGGAAACCTACAATGAGCAGTTCTTC.

The V gene is TRBV29-1, the J gene TRBJ2-1; D is uncertain. V was shortened by 4 bases and J by 6 bases, with 22 bases between the two germline ends. There are 16 residues in the CDR3. Germline lookup yields CDR1 SQVTM and CDR2 ANQGSEA. CDR3 region: CSVGSPEITAFNEQFF. The CDR3 nucleotides read TGCAGCGTTGGAAGCCCCGAGATCACGGCTTTCAATGAGCAGTTCTTC.

The chain is built from TRBV9 and TRBJ1-2, with D tentatively TRBD1 (5 bases). Trimming shortened V by 0 bases and J by 8 bases, and 17 bases separated the two germline ends. This CDR3 has 15 residues. In germline, CDR1 is SGDLS, CDR2 YYNGEE. CDR3 region: CASSVDRDPVRGYTF. As DNA, the CDR3 is TGTGCCAGCAGCGTAGATAGGGACCCAGTGAGAGGCTACACCTTC.

The gene calls are TRBV7-9 and TRBJ2-1; a possible D gene is TRBD2 (5 bases). V shed 1 base and J shed 6 bases, with 16 bases lying between them. The CDR3 has 16 amino acids. Germline CDR1 SEHNR, CDR2 FQNEAQ (reference sequence). The CDR3: CASSLVGEGVVNEQFF. The CDR3 region has the DNA TGTGCCAGCAGCTTAGTGGGAGAGGGCGTAGTCAATGAGCAGTTCTTC.

This chain links TRBV25-1 with TRBJ2-2; TRBD1 is a possible D gene (6 bases). Per germline, CDR1 MGHDK and CDR2 SYGVNS. Trimming shortened V by 5 bases and J by 11 bases, and 12 bases separated the two germline ends. CDR3 length equals 12 residues. In DNA form, the CDR3 reads TGTGCCAGCAGTTCCGGGACACTCGAGCTGTTTTTT. It encodes CASSSGTLELFF. Full variable domain (rest looked up from reference TRBV25-1 and TRBJ2-2): EADIYQTPRYLVIGTGKKITLECSQTMGHDKMYWYQQDPGMELHLIHYSYGVNSTEKGDLSSESTVSRIRTEHFPLTLESARPSHTSQYLCASSSGTLELFFGEGSRLTVL.

This chain connects TRBV6-6 to TRBJ2-1, with 10 bases matching TRBD2. Germline V gene sequence: CDR1 MNHNY, CDR2 SVGAGI (reference sequence). J lost 0 bases, V lost 4 bases, and 3 bases had no gene match. The CDR3 spans 16 residues. CDR3 region: CASSWTSGSSYNEQFF. In DNA, the CDR3 is TGTGCCAGCAGTTGGACTAGCGGTTCCTCCTACAATGAGCAGTTCTTC.